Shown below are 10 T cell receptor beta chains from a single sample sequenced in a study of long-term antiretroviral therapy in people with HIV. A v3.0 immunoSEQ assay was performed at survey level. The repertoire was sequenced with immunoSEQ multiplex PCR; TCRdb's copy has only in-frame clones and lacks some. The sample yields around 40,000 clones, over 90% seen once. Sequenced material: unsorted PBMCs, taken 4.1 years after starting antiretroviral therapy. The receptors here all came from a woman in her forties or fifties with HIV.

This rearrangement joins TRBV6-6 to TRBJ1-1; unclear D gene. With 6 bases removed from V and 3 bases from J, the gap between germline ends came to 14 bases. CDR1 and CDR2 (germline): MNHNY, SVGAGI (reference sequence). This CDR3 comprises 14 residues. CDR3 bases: TGTGCCAGCAGCCCCGCCGTCCAGGACACTGAAGCTTTCTTT. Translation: CASSPAVQDTEAFF.

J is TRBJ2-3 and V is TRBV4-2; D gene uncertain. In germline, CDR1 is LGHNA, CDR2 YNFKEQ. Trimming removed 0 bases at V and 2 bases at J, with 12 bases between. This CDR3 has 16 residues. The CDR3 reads CASSQDSGVDTDTQYF. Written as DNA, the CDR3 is TGTGCCAGCAGCCAAGATTCTGGGGTCGACACAGATACGCAGTATTTT.

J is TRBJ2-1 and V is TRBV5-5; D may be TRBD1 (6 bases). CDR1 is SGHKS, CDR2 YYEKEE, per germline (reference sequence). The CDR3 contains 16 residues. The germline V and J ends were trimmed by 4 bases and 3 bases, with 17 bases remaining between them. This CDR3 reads CASSPGRGGFYNEQFF. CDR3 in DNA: TGTGCCAGCAGCCCAGGGCGAGGGGGTTTCTACAATGAGCAGTTCTTC. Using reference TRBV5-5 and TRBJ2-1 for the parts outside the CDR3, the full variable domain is DAGVTQSPTHLIKTRGQQVTLRCSPISGHKSVSWYQQVLGQGPQFIFQYYEKEERGRGNFPDRFSARQFPNYSSELNVNALLLGDSALYLCASSPGRGGFYNEQFFGPGTRLTVL.

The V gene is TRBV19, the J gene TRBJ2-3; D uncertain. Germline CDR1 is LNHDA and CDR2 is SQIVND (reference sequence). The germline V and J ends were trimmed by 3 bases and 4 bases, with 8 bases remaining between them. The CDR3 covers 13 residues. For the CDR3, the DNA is TGTGCCAGTAGTATGGCCCCAGCAGATACGCAGTATTTT. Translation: CASSMAPADTQYF.

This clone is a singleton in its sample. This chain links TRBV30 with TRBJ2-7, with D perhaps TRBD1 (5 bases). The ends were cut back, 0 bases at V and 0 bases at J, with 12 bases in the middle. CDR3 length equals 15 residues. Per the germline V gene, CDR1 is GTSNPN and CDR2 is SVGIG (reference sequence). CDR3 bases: TGTGCCTGGAGTGTCCTAGGACAATTCTCCTACGAGCAGTACTTC. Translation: CAWSVLGQFSYEQYF.

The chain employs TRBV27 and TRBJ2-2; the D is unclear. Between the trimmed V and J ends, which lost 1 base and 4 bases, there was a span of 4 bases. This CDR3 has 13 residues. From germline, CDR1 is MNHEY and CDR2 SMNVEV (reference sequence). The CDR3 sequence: CASSLWGTGELFF. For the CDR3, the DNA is TGTGCCAGCAGTTTATGGGGCACCGGGGAGCTGTTTTTT.

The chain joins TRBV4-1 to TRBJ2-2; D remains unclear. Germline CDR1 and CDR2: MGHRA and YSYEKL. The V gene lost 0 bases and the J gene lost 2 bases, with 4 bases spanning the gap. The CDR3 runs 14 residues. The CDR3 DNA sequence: TGCGCCAGCAGCCAAGAACGTAACACCGGGGAGCTGTTTTTT. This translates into CASSQERNTGELFF.

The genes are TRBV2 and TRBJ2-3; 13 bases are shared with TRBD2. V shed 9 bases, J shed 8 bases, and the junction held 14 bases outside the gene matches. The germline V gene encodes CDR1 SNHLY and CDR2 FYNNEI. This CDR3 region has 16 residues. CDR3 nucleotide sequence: TGTGCCAGTCGCTCGACTAGCGGGGGGTCTAGGGGTACGCAGTATTTT. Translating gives CASRSTSGGSRGTQYF. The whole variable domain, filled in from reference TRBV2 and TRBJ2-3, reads EPEVTQTPSHQVTQMGQEVILRCVPISNHLYFYWYRQILGQKVEFLVSFYNNEISEKSEIFDDQFSVERPDGSNFTLKIRSTKLEDSAMYFCASRSTSGGSRGTQYFGPGTRLTVL.

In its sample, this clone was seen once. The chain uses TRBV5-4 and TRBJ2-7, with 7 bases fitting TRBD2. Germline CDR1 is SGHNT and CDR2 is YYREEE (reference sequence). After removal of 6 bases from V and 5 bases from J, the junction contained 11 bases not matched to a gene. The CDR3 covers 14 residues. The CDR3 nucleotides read TGTGCCAGCACCCTCGGGCGGGGGAGCGACGAGCAGTACTTC. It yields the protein CASTLGRGSDEQYF.

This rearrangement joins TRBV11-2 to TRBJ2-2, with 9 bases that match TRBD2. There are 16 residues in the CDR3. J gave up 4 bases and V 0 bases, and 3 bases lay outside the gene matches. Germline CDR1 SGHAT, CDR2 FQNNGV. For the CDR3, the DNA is TGTGCCAGCAGCTTAGACGGACTAGCGAGCACCGGGGAGCTGTTTTTT. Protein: CASSLDGLASTGELFF.